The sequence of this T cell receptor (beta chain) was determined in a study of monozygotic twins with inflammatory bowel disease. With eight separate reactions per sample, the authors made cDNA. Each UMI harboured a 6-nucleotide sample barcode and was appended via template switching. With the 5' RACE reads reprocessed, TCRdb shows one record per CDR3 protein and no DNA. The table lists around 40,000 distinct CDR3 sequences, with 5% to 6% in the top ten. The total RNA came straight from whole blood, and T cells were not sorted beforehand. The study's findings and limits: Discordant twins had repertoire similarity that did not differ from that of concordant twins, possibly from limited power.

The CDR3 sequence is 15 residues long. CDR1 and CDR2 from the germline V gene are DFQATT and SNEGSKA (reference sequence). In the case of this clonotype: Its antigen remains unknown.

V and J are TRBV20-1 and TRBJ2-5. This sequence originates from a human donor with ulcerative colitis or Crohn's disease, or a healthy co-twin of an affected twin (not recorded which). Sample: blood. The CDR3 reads CSAEVSGSEMGTQYF.